This T cell receptor (beta chain) was obtained from a study of cytomegalovirus exposure and HLA in healthy donors. Profiling relied on immunoSEQ multiplex PCR, and the TCRdb table lists in-frame clones only, not all of them. The sample records about 150,000 clones, 85% to 90% being singletons. Germline trimming cut 8 bases from V and 9 bases from J; bases unmatched to any gene: 11. The CDR3 runs to 16 residues. From germline, CDR1 is MDHEN and CDR2 SYDVKM. What was sequenced was PBMCs. This sequence joins TRBV28 and TRBJ2-2; 14 bases match TRBD2. This clonotype was sampled from a woman aged 18-30 years in good health and CMV-seropositive. Here the CDR3 reads CASLGTSGSARWELFF. The CDR3 nucleotides are TGTGCCAGCCTAGGGACTAGCGGGAGTGCTCGCTGGGAGCTGTTTTTT.